This entry describes one T cell receptor beta chain. This entry belongs to a study of low-dose radiotherapy and immunotherapy resistance in tumors. Across the study: Radiation delivery to Cohort 1 consisted of 0.5 Gy per fraction every 2 weeks, summing to 6.5 Gy. Doses delivered to Cohort 2 were 1 Gy per fraction every two weeks, amounting to 13 Gy over 26 weeks. Intravenous ipilimumab 1 mg/kg every six weeks was given with nivolumab 240 mg every two weeks. Every day for four cycles from cycle 1 day 1, patients took 300 mg of oral aspirin.

First-strand cDNA used TRAV- and TRBV-specific primers, covering alpha and beta chains. TCRs were amplified for 20 to 25 PCR cycles with a constant-region primer and V-primer adapter. Each CDR3 protein gets one entry after TCRdb re-called the reads with MiXCR. The data hold some 39,000 distinct CDR3 sequences, with 25% to 40% observed a single time. The CDR3 covers 14 residues. CDR1 is SGDLS, CDR2 YYNGEE, per germline. With 0 bases removed from V and 4 bases from J, the gap between germline ends came to 9 bases. Specified time point: before trial treatment. Material: PBMCs, obtained before treatment. The TCR originated in a male donor with gallbladder cancer. V usage is TRBV9 and J usage is TRBJ2-3; D call uncertain. The CDR3 sequence: CASSVVPGSDTQYF. The CDR3 DNA follows: TGTGCCAGCAGCGTAGTCCCAGGATCAGATACGCAGTATTTT.